Listed below are T cell receptor beta chains from one sample, sequenced in a study of cytomegalovirus exposure and HLA in healthy donors. Assay: immunoSEQ multiplex PCR; the TCRdb copy retains only in-frame clones and omits some. There are approximately 220,000 clones in the sample; around 80% occur only once, and 2.9% lies in the top ten. The specimen sequenced was PBMCs. The receptors here all came from a man between 25 and 39 years old in good health and CMV-seronegative. Both conserved end residues are part of each CDR3. Each record gives: J gene, D gene, clone size, V gene, CDR3 DNA, CDR3 protein. D genes are given only for firm matches. Clone size is stated in some rows and not others, as once, few, many or a class when expanded.

j_call: TRBJ1-6
d_call: TRBD1
clone_size: .
v_call: TRBV28
cdr3_nt: TGTGCCAGCAGTTTATTCCGGACAGGGGTAGACAATTCACCCCTCCACTTT
cdr3_aa: CASSLFRTGVDNSPLHF

j_call: TRBJ2-2
d_call: .
clone_size: .
v_call: TRBV6-5
cdr3_nt: TGTGCCAGCAGTTCGGGACTGGGGACCGGGGAGCTGTTTTTT
cdr3_aa: CASSSGLGTGELFF

j_call: TRBJ1-4
d_call: .
clone_size: .
v_call: TRBV6-6
cdr3_nt: TGTGCCAGCAGTTACGACAGAGCAACTAATGAAAAACTGTTTTTT
cdr3_aa: CASSYDRATNEKLFF

j_call: TRBJ2-1
d_call: .
clone_size: .
v_call: TRBV9
cdr3_nt: TGTGCCAGCAGCGTAGACACTCGGGATGACAATGAGGAGCAGTTCTTC
cdr3_aa: CASSVDTRDDNEEQFF

j_call: TRBJ1-1
d_call: TRBD1
clone_size: .
v_call: TRBV9
cdr3_nt: TGTGCCAGCAGCGTTAATGGACAGGGTATCACTGAAGCTTTCTTT
cdr3_aa: CASSVNGQGITEAFF

j_call: TRBJ1-5
d_call: .
clone_size: .
v_call: TRBV19
cdr3_nt: TGTGCCAGTAGTAATCAATTACGGAGCAATCAGCCCCAGCATTTT
cdr3_aa: CASSNQLRSNQPQHF

j_call: TRBJ2-7
d_call: TRBD1
clone_size: .
v_call: TRBV7-2
cdr3_nt: TGTGCCAGCAGCTTGGCCGGGACAGGGGTCTACGAGCAGTACTTC
cdr3_aa: CASSLAGTGVYEQYF

j_call: TRBJ2-1
d_call: .
clone_size: .
v_call: TRBV11-2
cdr3_nt: TGTGCCAGCAGCTTAGGGATCTCCGTAAGGGAGTCCTACAATGAGCAGTTCTTC
cdr3_aa: CASSLGISVRESYNEQFF

j_call: TRBJ2-7
d_call: .
clone_size: .
v_call: TRBV27
cdr3_nt: TGTGCCAGCAGTGACACAACCTACGAGCAGTACTTC
cdr3_aa: CASSDTTYEQYF

j_call: TRBJ1-2
d_call: .
clone_size: .
v_call: TRBV28
cdr3_nt: TGTGCCAGCAGAACAGGAATGGGCTACACCTTC
cdr3_aa: CASRTGMGYTF

j_call: TRBJ2-1
d_call: .
clone_size: .
v_call: TRBV7-3
cdr3_nt: TGTGCCAGCAGCTTAGCGCCCGCCAATGAGCAGTTCTTC
cdr3_aa: CASSLAPANEQFF

j_call: TRBJ1-2
d_call: .
clone_size: few
v_call: TRBV6-6
cdr3_nt: TGTGCCAGCAGTTACTCCGACAGTTCCTATGGCTACACCTTC
cdr3_aa: CASSYSDSSYGYTF

j_call: TRBJ2-7
d_call: TRBD1
clone_size: .
v_call: TRBV28
cdr3_nt: TGTGCCAGCAGTCCCTCATTGACAGGGGGCTACGAGCAGTACTTC
cdr3_aa: CASSPSLTGGYEQYF

j_call: TRBJ2-7
d_call: .
clone_size: few
v_call: TRBV27
cdr3_nt: TGTGCCAGCAGCAGGGGAATCGCCTACGAGCAGTACTTC
cdr3_aa: CASSRGIAYEQYF

j_call: TRBJ2-3
d_call: TRBD2
clone_size: .
v_call: TRBV6-1
cdr3_nt: TGTGCCAGCAGTGGGACTAGCGGGCATACGCAGTATTTT
cdr3_aa: CASSGTSGHTQYF

j_call: TRBJ1-2
d_call: TRBD1
clone_size: .
v_call: TRBV5-6
cdr3_nt: TGTGCCAGCAGCGGAACAGGGGGCAGGGATGGCTACACCTTC
cdr3_aa: CASSGTGGRDGYTF

j_call: TRBJ1-6
d_call: TRBD1
clone_size: .
v_call: TRBV27
cdr3_nt: TGTGCCAGCAGTTTCGGACAGGGTGGCAATTCACCCCTCCACTTT
cdr3_aa: CASSFGQGGNSPLHF

j_call: TRBJ1-6
d_call: .
clone_size: once
v_call: TRBV5-1
cdr3_nt: TGCGCCAGCAGCGCTTCAGGTGCGCACTCACCCCTCCACTTT
cdr3_aa: CASSASGAHSPLHF

j_call: TRBJ2-7
d_call: .
clone_size: .
v_call: TRBV30
cdr3_nt: TGTGCCTGGACTGGGGGCAGTGGTTACGAGCAGTACTTC
cdr3_aa: CAWTGGSGYEQYF

j_call: TRBJ2-7
d_call: TRBD1
clone_size: .
v_call: TRBV7-8
cdr3_nt: TGTGCCAGCAGCTTAGATACAGGGGCCTCCTACGAGCAGTACTTC
cdr3_aa: CASSLDTGASYEQYF

j_call: TRBJ2-1
d_call: TRBD2
clone_size: .
v_call: TRBV5-6
cdr3_nt: TGTGCCAGCAGGCGAGGACTAGCGTGGGGGTTGGAGCAGTTCTTC
cdr3_aa: CASRRGLAWGLEQFF

j_call: TRBJ2-7
d_call: TRBD2
clone_size: .
v_call: TRBV5-1
cdr3_nt: TGCGCCAGCAGCCCCCGCTGGGGGGGAACGGCCTACGAGCAGTACTTC
cdr3_aa: CASSPRWGGTAYEQYF

j_call: TRBJ2-3
d_call: .
clone_size: .
v_call: TRBV7-9
cdr3_nt: TGTGCCAGCAGCGTACCGGAGGCGTCAGATACGCAGTATTTT
cdr3_aa: CASSVPEASDTQYF

j_call: TRBJ1-3
d_call: .
clone_size: .
v_call: TRBV9
cdr3_nt: TGTGCCAGCAGCGTCTCACTAGACGGTCACTCTGGAAACACCATATATTTT
cdr3_aa: CASSVSLDGHSGNTIYF

j_call: TRBJ2-2
d_call: TRBD2
clone_size: few
v_call: TRBV14
cdr3_nt: TGTGCCAGCACTAGCGGGTCCGGGGAGCTGTTTTTT
cdr3_aa: CASTSGSGELFF

j_call: TRBJ1-3
d_call: .
clone_size: .
v_call: TRBV5-5
cdr3_nt: TGTGCCAGCAGCTCTGACAGCTTTGCCTCTGGAAACACCATATATTTT
cdr3_aa: CASSSDSFASGNTIYF

j_call: TRBJ2-7
d_call: .
clone_size: .
v_call: TRBV7-3
cdr3_nt: TGTGCCAGCAGCTTGGGTCCGATGAACCAGGGCTACGAGCAGTACTTC
cdr3_aa: CASSLGPMNQGYEQYF

j_call: TRBJ2-7
d_call: .
clone_size: .
v_call: TRBV7-6
cdr3_nt: TGTGCCAGCAGCTTAACTTCCAGCGGAAGATCCTACGAGCAGTACTTC
cdr3_aa: CASSLTSSGRSYEQYF

j_call: TRBJ2-7
d_call: TRBD2
clone_size: once
v_call: TRBV4-2
cdr3_nt: TGTGCCAGCAGCCAAGACCGACTAGCTGGTTCCTACGAGCAGTACTTC
cdr3_aa: CASSQDRLAGSYEQYF

j_call: TRBJ2-7
d_call: .
clone_size: .
v_call: TRBV5-1
cdr3_nt: TGCGCCAGCAGCGCAACGGCTAGCTTAAAATCCTACGAGCAGTACTTC
cdr3_aa: CASSATASLKSYEQYF

j_call: TRBJ1-1
d_call: .
clone_size: .
v_call: TRBV4-2
cdr3_nt: TGTGCCAGCAGCCAAGATCGGGGGGCTTTCTTT
cdr3_aa: CASSQDRGAFF

j_call: TRBJ1-3
d_call: TRBD1
clone_size: once
v_call: TRBV7-9
cdr3_nt: TGTGCCAGCAGCTCCCACCGGGACAGCTCTGGAAACACCATATATTTT
cdr3_aa: CASSSHRDSSGNTIYF

j_call: TRBJ2-3
d_call: TRBD2
clone_size: .
v_call: TRBV2
cdr3_nt: TGTGCCAGCAATCCCAAGACTAGCGGGATAACAGATACGCAGTATTTT
cdr3_aa: CASNPKTSGITDTQYF

j_call: TRBJ2-1
d_call: .
clone_size: .
v_call: TRBV11-2
cdr3_nt: TGTGCCAGCAGCGGTATGAGACGGGACTCCTTTTACAATGAGCAGTTCTTC
cdr3_aa: CASSGMRRDSFYNEQFF

j_call: TRBJ1-2
d_call: TRBD1
clone_size: .
v_call: TRBV14
cdr3_nt: TGTGCCAGCAGCCATATGACAGGGGATGGCTACACCTTC
cdr3_aa: CASSHMTGDGYTF

j_call: TRBJ1-6
d_call: TRBD1
clone_size: few
v_call: TRBV7-2
cdr3_nt: TGTGCCAGCAGCTCCCTTAACTGGGACAGGGGAGAACCCCTCCACTTT
cdr3_aa: CASSSLNWDRGEPLHF

j_call: TRBJ2-5
d_call: TRBD1
clone_size: .
v_call: TRBV9
cdr3_nt: TGTGCCAGCACCCCCGGGACAGGATTCCAAGAGACCCAGTACTTC
cdr3_aa: CASTPGTGFQETQYF

j_call: TRBJ1-6
d_call: .
clone_size: .
v_call: TRBV7-2
cdr3_nt: TGTGCCAGCAGCCGGCGGCAGTACAATTCACCCCTCCACTTT
cdr3_aa: CASSRRQYNSPLHF

j_call: TRBJ1-4
d_call: .
clone_size: .
v_call: TRBV7-9
cdr3_nt: TGTTCCAGCAGCGTTCTCGGGGAAAAACTGTTTTTT
cdr3_aa: CSSSVLGEKLFF

j_call: TRBJ2-7
d_call: .
clone_size: .
v_call: TRBV28
cdr3_nt: TGTGCCAGCAGTACACCTGGACAGACCAACGAGCAGTACTTC
cdr3_aa: CASSTPGQTNEQYF

j_call: TRBJ2-1
d_call: TRBD2
clone_size: few
v_call: TRBV2
cdr3_nt: TGTGCCAGCAGTCCTAGCGGCCAAAGATACAATGAGCAGTTCTTC
cdr3_aa: CASSPSGQRYNEQFF

j_call: TRBJ1-3
d_call: .
clone_size: .
v_call: TRBV7-7
cdr3_nt: TGTGCTAGCTCCCCAGTCACTGGAAACACCATATATTTT
cdr3_aa: CASSPVTGNTIYF

j_call: TRBJ2-1
d_call: TRBD1
clone_size: .
v_call: TRBV2
cdr3_nt: TGTGCCAGCACTCTCGGACAGGGGGCGGTTGAGCAGTTCTTC
cdr3_aa: CASTLGQGAVEQFF